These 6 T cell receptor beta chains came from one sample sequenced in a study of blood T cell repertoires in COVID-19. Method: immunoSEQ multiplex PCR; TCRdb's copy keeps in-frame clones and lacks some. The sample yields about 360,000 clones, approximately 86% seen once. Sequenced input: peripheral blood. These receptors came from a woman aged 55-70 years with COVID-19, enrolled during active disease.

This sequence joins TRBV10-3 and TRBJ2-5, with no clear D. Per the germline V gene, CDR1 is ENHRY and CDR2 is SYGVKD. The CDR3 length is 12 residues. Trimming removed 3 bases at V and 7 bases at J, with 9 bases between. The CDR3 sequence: CAISDRFGTQYF. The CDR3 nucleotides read TGTGCCATCAGTGACAGGTTCGGGACCCAGTACTTC.

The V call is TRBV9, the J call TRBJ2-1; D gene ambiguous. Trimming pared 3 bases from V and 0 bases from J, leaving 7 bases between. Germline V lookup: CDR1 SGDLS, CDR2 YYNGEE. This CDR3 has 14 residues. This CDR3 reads CASSGGTSYNEQFF. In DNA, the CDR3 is TGTGCCAGCAGCGGCGGAACCTCCTACAATGAGCAGTTCTTC.

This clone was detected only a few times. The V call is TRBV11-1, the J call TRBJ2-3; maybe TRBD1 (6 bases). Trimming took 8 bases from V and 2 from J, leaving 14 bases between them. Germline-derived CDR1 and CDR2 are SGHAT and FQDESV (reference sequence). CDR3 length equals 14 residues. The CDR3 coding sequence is TGTGCCAGCCAGTGGGGGCGGAACACAGATACGCAGTATTTT. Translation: CASQWGRNTDTQYF.

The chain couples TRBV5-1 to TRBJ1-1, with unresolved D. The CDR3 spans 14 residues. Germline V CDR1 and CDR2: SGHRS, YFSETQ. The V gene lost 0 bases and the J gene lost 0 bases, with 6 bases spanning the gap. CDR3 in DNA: TGCGCCAGCAGCTTGGAACAGATGAACACTGAAGCTTTCTTT. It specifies CASSLEQMNTEAFF.

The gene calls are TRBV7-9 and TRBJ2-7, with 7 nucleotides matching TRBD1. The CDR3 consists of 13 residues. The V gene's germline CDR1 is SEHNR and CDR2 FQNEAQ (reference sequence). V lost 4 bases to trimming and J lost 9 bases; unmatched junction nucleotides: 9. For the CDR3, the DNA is TGTGCCAGCAGCTATCGGGATTCAGGGGGGCAGTACTTC. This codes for CASSYRDSGGQYF.

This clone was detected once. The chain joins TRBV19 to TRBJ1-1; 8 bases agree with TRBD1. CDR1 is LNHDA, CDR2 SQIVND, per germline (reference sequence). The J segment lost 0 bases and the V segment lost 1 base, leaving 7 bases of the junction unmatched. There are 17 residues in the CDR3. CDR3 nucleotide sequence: TGTGCCAGTAGTATAGGGACAGGGACTCTTATGAACACTGAAGCTTTCTTT. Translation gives CASSIGTGTLMNTEAFF. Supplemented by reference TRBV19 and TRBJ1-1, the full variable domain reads DGGITQSPKYLFRKEGQNVTLSCEQNLNHDAMYWYRQDPGQGLRLIYYSQIVNDFQKGDIAEGYSVSREKKESFPLTVTSAQKNPTAFYLCASSIGTGTLMNTEAFFGQGTRLTVV.